The 30 T cell receptor beta chains in this list originate from one sample, sequenced in a study of T-cell reconstitution after alpha-beta-depleted transplantation in children. Unique molecular identifiers were incorporated into the prepared TCRbeta library. TCRdb called the PCR reads again in MiXCR, with one record for every CDR3 protein. This sample has approximately 1,000,000 distinct CDR3 sequences, with under 30% found just once. The specimen comprised PBMCs, mostly from graft donor cells, sampled 360 days after TCRalphabeta/CD19-depleted stem cell transplant. These receptors were collected from a boy younger than two who had a stem cell transplant for SCID, so the T cells may come from the graft donor.

This clonotype was counted between two and nine times. This CDR3 is CAISRGADTGELFF. CDR3 DNA sequence: TGTGCCATCAGCCGGGGGGCGGACACCGGGGAGCTGTTTTTT. The chain uses TRBV10-3 and TRBJ2-2, with D tentatively TRBD2 (7 bases). This CDR3 region has 14 residues. In germline, CDR1 is ENHRY, CDR2 SYGVKD. Trimming removed 6 bases at V and 3 bases at J, with 11 bases between.

This chain links TRBV5-1 with TRBJ2-5; D uncertain. Germline V CDR1 and CDR2: SGHRS, YFSETQ. The V end lost 3 bases, the J end lost 5 bases, and 14 bases lay between the germline ends. The CDR3 spans 14 residues. As DNA, the CDR3 is TGCGCCAGCAGCTCGAACCTTGGGGTGGAGACCCAGTACTTC. It encodes CASSSNLGVETQYF.

This clonotype was counted ten times or more. The rearrangement joins TRBV27 to TRBJ2-2; 9 nucleotides agree with TRBD2. V shed 5 bases, J shed 0 bases, and the junction held 1 base outside the gene matches. CDR1 and CDR2 from the germline V gene are MNHEY and SMNVEV (reference sequence). This CDR3 has 15 amino acids. The CDR3 reads CASSLAGTNTGELFF. DNA for the CDR3: TGTGCCAGCAGTCTAGCGGGGACGAACACCGGGGAGCTGTTTTTT.

This sequence joins TRBV3-1 and TRBJ1-6; no clear D. CDR3 size: 16 residues. V was clipped by 2 bases and J by 5 bases, with 13 bases between them. Per germline, CDR1 LGHDT and CDR2 YNNKEL (reference sequence). CDR3 sequence reads: CASSQISTVDNSPLHF. As DNA, the CDR3 is TGTGCCAGCAGCCAAATCTCTACAGTAGATAATTCACCCCTCCACTTT.

The rearrangement links TRBV20-1 to TRBJ2-3, with TRBD1 matching over 7 bases. Germline CDR1 is DFQATT and CDR2 is SNEGSKA (reference sequence). V shed 5 bases, J shed 2 bases, and the junction held 10 bases outside the gene matches. CDR3 length: 15 amino acids. The CDR3 region has the DNA TGCAGTGCTTCTCGGACAGGACGTTTCACAGATACGCAGTATTTT. It yields the protein CSASRTGRFTDTQYF.

This clonotype was observed a handful of times. The chain is built from TRBV7-9 and TRBJ1-4; the D is unclear. Per germline, CDR1 SEHNR and CDR2 FQNEAQ (reference sequence). The CDR3 sequence is 15 residues long. With 1 base removed from V and 5 bases from J, the gap between germline ends came to 11 bases. The CDR3 loop reads CASSLGGRRNEKLFF. As DNA, the CDR3 is TGTGCCAGCAGCTTAGGAGGCAGGCGGAATGAAAAACTGTTTTTT.

Only a few counts were recorded for this clonotype. The CDR3 bases are TGTGCCAGCAGTGTCGCCCGAGGGGCCGATACGCAGTATTTT. It encodes CASSVARGADTQYF. The genes are TRBV2 and TRBJ2-3; D might be TRBD1 or TRBD2, each matching 5 bases. Germline V gene data show CDR1 as SNHLY and CDR2 as FYNNEI. Trimming shortened V by 4 bases and J by 6 bases, and 14 bases separated the two germline ends. The length of the CDR3 is 14 residues.

The chain employs TRBV6-1 and TRBJ2-5; possibly TRBD2 for D (6 bases). This CDR3 contains 14 residues. CDR1 and CDR2 (germline): MNHNS, SASEGT. V lost 8 bases to trimming and J lost 5 bases, with 18 bases between them. Here the CDR3 DNA reads TGTGCCAGCGCGAGACTAGGCCCGATGGAGACCCAGTACTTC. Amino acid sequence: CASARLGPMETQYF.

The V and J genes are TRBV29-1 and TRBJ2-3; 7 nucleotides line up with TRBD2. This CDR3 comprises 13 residues. Germline V gene lookup returns CDR1 SQVTM and CDR2 ANQGSEA. V shed 7 bases, J shed 1 base, and the junction held 5 bases outside the gene matches. This CDR3 is CSGRGEGTDTQYF. The CDR3 DNA follows: TGCAGCGGCCGGGGGGAGGGCACAGATACGCAGTATTTT.

In its sample, this clonotype was seen a few times. CDR3 sequence reads: CASSPNYRAPNEQYF. The CDR3 DNA reads TGTGCCAGCAGCCCCAATTACAGGGCTCCCAACGAGCAGTACTTC. The chain has TRBV27 and TRBJ2-7; tentative D call: TRBD1 (6 bases). The CDR3 runs to 15 residues. Between the trimmed V and J ends, which lost 6 bases and 5 bases, there was a span of 20 bases. Germline V gene sequence: CDR1 MNHEY, CDR2 SMNVEV (reference sequence).

In its sample, this clonotype was seen a few times. The chain couples TRBV7-2 to TRBJ1-1; tentatively, D is TRBD1 (5 bases). The CDR3 loop spans 13 amino acids. The germline CDR1 and CDR2 sequences are SGHTA and FQGNSA. V lost 5 bases, J lost 7 bases, and 14 bases lay in between. The CDR3, as DNA: TGTGCCAGCAGCGAAGGCAGGGTACATGAAGCTTTCTTT. Residues: CASSEGRVHEAFF.

This rearrangement joins TRBV27 to TRBJ2-6; a weak D match, TRBD1 (7 bases). Germline loops: CDR1 MNHEY, CDR2 SMNVEV (reference sequence). V lost 4 bases and J 2 bases, leaving 24 bases between the germline ends. The CDR3 loop spans 20 amino acids. For the CDR3, the DNA is TGTGCCAGCAGTTCTACCCCAACGACAGGGAGGTACGCTGGGGCCAACGTCCTGACTTTC. This gives the protein CASSSTPTTGRYAGANVLTF.

V usage is TRBV18 and J usage is TRBJ1-5; D not certain. V shed 2 bases and J shed 6 bases, with 14 bases lying between them. The CDR3 length is 15 residues. CDR1 is KGHSH, CDR2 LQKENI, per germline. The CDR3 nucleotides are TGTGCCAGCTCACCAGCGGTTCATGGGAGTCAGCCCCAGCATTTT. Residues: CASSPAVHGSQPQHF.

The chain joins TRBV12-3 or TRBV12-4 to TRBJ2-1; D is unclear. This CDR3 comprises 13 residues. Trimming pared 3 bases from V and 5 bases from J, leaving 8 bases between. CDR3 sequence reads: CASSLSRHNEQFF. The CDR3 nucleotides are TGTGCCAGCAGTTTGTCTCGGCACAATGAGCAGTTCTTC.

The V call is TRBV6-5, the J call TRBJ2-3; possibly TRBD1 for D (5 bases). In germline, CDR1 is MNHEY, CDR2 SVGAGI. This CDR3 is 16 amino acids long. Trimming cost V 3 bases and J 1 base, with 14 bases left between them. In DNA, the CDR3 is TGTGCCAGCAGTTATTCCAGGGCTTCGGGCACAGATACGCAGTATTTT. Residues: CASSYSRASGTDTQYF.

This clonotype was detected a few times. The chain joins TRBV20-1 to TRBJ2-1; TRBD1 agrees at 7 bases. This CDR3 is 13 amino acids long. Germline-derived CDR1 and CDR2 are DFQATT and SNEGSKA (reference sequence). V was pared by 5 bases and J by 4 bases, with 5 bases of the junction left unmatched. CDR3 in DNA: TGCAGTGCTTTCCGGGACAGATACAATGAGCAGTTCTTC. Translating it yields CSAFRDRYNEQFF.

The rearrangement joins TRBV24-1 to TRBJ2-2, with 11 bases lining up with TRBD1. The CDR3 totals 18 residues. Looked up from germline, CDR1 is KGHDR and CDR2 is SFDVKD. With V trimmed by 5 bases and J by 3 bases, 10 bases remained unmatched. CDR3 region: CATSAAPGQGVDTGELFF. CDR3 DNA: TGTGCCACCAGTGCCGCACCGGGACAGGGGGTCGACACCGGGGAGCTGTTTTTT.

This clonotype turned up a few times. The chain recombines TRBV12-3 or TRBV12-4 with TRBJ2-1; TRBD2 agrees at 9 bases. CDR3 length: 15 residues. Trimming cost V 4 bases and J 5 bases; bases outside gene matches: 6. The CDR3 DNA sequence: TGTGCCAGCAGTTCCGGCGGGGGGGGAGACAATGAGCAGTTCTTC. This translates into CASSSGGGGDNEQFF.

This clonotype appeared a few times. The chain employs TRBV24-1 and TRBJ2-1, with D possibly being TRBD1 or TRBD2 (5 bases each). Germline CDR1 reads KGHDR; CDR2 reads SFDVKD. V lost 4 bases to trimming and J lost 0 bases, with 9 bases between them. The length of the CDR3 is 15 residues. This chain's CDR3 is CATSEPGASYNEQFF. In nucleotides, the CDR3 is TGTGCCACCAGTGAACCCGGGGCCTCCTACAATGAGCAGTTCTTC.

This clonotype has more than one count but fewer than ten. The gene calls are TRBV7-2 and TRBJ2-7; a weak D match, TRBD1 (6 bases). The V end lost 1 base, the J end lost 2 bases, and 12 bases lay between the germline ends. CDR3 length equals 15 residues. CDR1 and CDR2 from the germline V gene are SGHTA and FQGNSA. The CDR3 DNA reads TGTGCCAGCAGCTTAGGGGCCAGGACAGCCTACGAGCAGTACTTC. It yields the protein CASSLGARTAYEQYF.

This clonotype was seen a handful of times. J is TRBJ2-7 and V is TRBV29-1, with D uncertain. CDR1 and CDR2 from the germline V gene are SQVTM and ANQGSEA. This CDR3 contains 13 residues. The V and J ends lost 5 bases and 3 bases respectively, with 14 bases between them. CDR3 sequence (DNA): TGCAGCGTTTGGAGCTTGCGTTACTACGAGCAGTACTTC. Residues: CSVWSLRYYEQYF.

This clonotype was counted only a few times. The chain has TRBV5-1 and TRBJ2-1; 7 bases fit TRBD2. Looked up from germline, CDR1 is SGHRS and CDR2 is YFSETQ. Losses at the gene ends were 0 bases for V and 9 bases for J; bases not matched to a gene: 9. CDR3 length: 15 amino acids. The CDR3 is CASSLASGRYVEQFF. DNA of the CDR3: TGCGCCAGCAGCTTGGCTAGCGGACGTTATGTTGAGCAGTTCTTC.

This chain connects TRBV10-3 to TRBJ2-3, with TRBD1 as a possible D gene (5 bases). Germline CDR1 reads ENHRY; CDR2 reads SYGVKD. The V and J ends lost 2 bases and 3 bases respectively, with 9 bases between them. The CDR3 totals 14 residues. The CDR3 DNA reads TGTGCCATCAGTGAGGAGACAGCTACAGATACGCAGTATTTT. It encodes CAISEETATDTQYF.

This clonotype turned up a few times. DNA for the CDR3: TGTGCCAGCAGCTTAGTACTAGGGCCTCGGGAGACCCAGTACTTC. Its translation is CASSLVLGPRETQYF. This chain joins TRBV11-2 and TRBJ2-5; a possible D gene is TRBD2 (5 bases). Germline loops: CDR1 SGHAT, CDR2 FQNNGV. The CDR3 has 15 residues. Trimming removed 1 base at V and 5 bases at J, with 14 bases between.

This clonotype was recorded at least ten times. The chain is built from TRBV12-5 and TRBJ2-5; TRBD2 matches at 12 bases. The V segment lost 6 bases and the J segment 13 bases; nucleotides outside the gene matches: 9. The CDR3 spans 13 residues. CDR1 and CDR2 from the germline V gene are LGHNT and FRNRAP. The CDR3 reads CASGRLAGDPLYF. CDR3 nucleotide sequence: TGTGCTAGTGGCAGACTAGCGGGGGACCCATTGTACTTC.

This clonotype has more than one count but fewer than ten. The chain couples TRBV6-5 to TRBJ1-2; D is uncertain. Germline V lookup: CDR1 MNHEY, CDR2 SVGAGI. The CDR3 sequence is 13 residues long. Trimming shortened V by 2 bases and J by 3 bases, and 7 bases separated the two germline ends. DNA of the CDR3: TGTGCCAGCAGTTACAACACCGACTATGGCTACACCTTC. This gives the protein CASSYNTDYGYTF.

This chain uses TRBV5-1 with TRBJ2-1; D is unclear. Trimming left V 0 bases short and J 5 bases short, with 12 bases between. Germline V gives CDR1 SGHRS, CDR2 YFSETQ. This CDR3 spans 15 amino acids. The CDR3 loop is CASSLGQKGNNEQFF. The CDR3 DNA reads TGCGCCAGCAGCTTGGGGCAGAAGGGTAACAATGAGCAGTTCTTC.

The V gene is TRBV6-2 or TRBV6-3, the J gene TRBJ2-7; D gene unclear. The CDR3 length is 14 residues. Per germline, CDR1 MNHEY and CDR2 SVGEGT. V was cut by 5 bases and J by 0 bases, with 11 bases left in between. CDR3 sequence (DNA): TGTGCCAGCAGTATCGGAAGGCTCTCCTACGAGCAGTACTTC. Amino acid sequence: CASSIGRLSYEQYF.

This clonotype came up a few times. The chain has TRBV10-3 and TRBJ2-7, with 11 bases identical to TRBD2. The CDR3 is made up of 15 amino acids. With 3 bases clipped from V and 4 bases from J, the junction kept 5 bases outside the gene matches. Germline V gene lookup returns CDR1 ENHRY and CDR2 SYGVKD. In nucleotides, the CDR3 is TGTGCCATCAGTGACGGGGCTAGCGGGGGGTACGAGCAGTACTTC. Its protein product is CAISDGASGGYEQYF.

V is TRBV20-1 and J is TRBJ2-7; possible D gene TRBD1, 6 bases. The CDR3 consists of 15 residues. The germline V gene encodes CDR1 DFQATT and CDR2 SNEGSKA (reference sequence). The V end lost 2 bases, the J end lost 0 bases, and 14 bases lay between the germline ends. The chain's CDR3 is CSARQQGQTSYEQYF. CDR3 sequence (DNA): TGCAGTGCTAGACAACAGGGCCAGACCTCCTACGAGCAGTACTTC.